One and the same sample provided the 14 T cell receptor beta chains below, sequenced in a study of shared clonotypes between healthy human individuals (dated by TCRdb to 2018 to 2020). Library generation was performed with the immunoSEQ multiplex PCR assay. Not all clones reach the TCRdb copy of this immuneACCESS table, which keeps in-frame sequences only. Checked studies attribute under half of the gap to unresolved V genes and leave the rest unexplained. Recorded for this sample are 560,000 or so clones; roughly 96% of them occurred a single time. The top ten clones comprise 0.11% of the sample. For the CD8 naive samples, CD45RO-negative cells were positively selected for CCR7, yielding a CD45RA+CCR7+ population from which TemRA cells were excluded. Sequencing was carried out using naive CD8+ T cells sorted from blood. According to the study, the label for this sample's cell subset or site signals: CD45RA+CCR7+. The source of these receptors is a woman aged 25 to 39 in good health.

V gene TRBV4-1 combines with J gene TRBJ2-5; D is undetermined. Judging by the DNA end, TRBJ2-7 fits better; the J call may be wrong. The CDR3 consists of 15 residues. Germline-derived CDR1 and CDR2 are MGHRA and YSYEKL. CDR3 protein: CASSQLALSHYEQYF. The CDR3 DNA reads TGCGCCAGCAGCCAACTGGCCTTATCCCATTACGAGCAGTACTTC.

The chain joins TRBV19 to TRBJ2-7; perhaps TRBD1 as D (5 bases). CDR1 and CDR2 from the germline V gene are LNHDA and SQIVND (reference sequence). Trimming removed 6 bases at V and 2 bases at J, with 17 bases between. The CDR3 length is 15 residues. CDR3 bases: TGTGCCAGTAGCATCCGACTTACAGGTCCCTACGAGCAGTACTTC. It yields the protein CASSIRLTGPYEQYF.

The genes are TRBV28 and TRBJ1-5; D is possibly TRBD1 (5 bases). The CDR3 is 15 amino acids. Germline loops: CDR1 MDHEN, CDR2 SYDVKM. V lost 5 bases to trimming and J lost 6 bases, with 17 bases between them. CDR3 sequence (DNA): TGTGCCAGCAGTGCCTGGGCAGGGTTCCCTCAGCCCCAGCATTTT. Translation gives CASSAWAGFPQPQHF.

V is TRBV6-1 and J is TRBJ2-7; 8 nucleotides line up with TRBD2. This CDR3 is 15 amino acids long. The germline V gene encodes CDR1 MNHNS and CDR2 SASEGT. Losses at the gene ends were 3 bases for V and 2 bases for J; bases not matched to a gene: 6. The CDR3 DNA reads TGTGCCAGCAGTGAGGGAGTTAGCGGGGCCTACGAGCAGTACTTC. It specifies CASSEGVSGAYEQYF.

The chain links TRBV4-1 to TRBJ2-7; 10 nucleotides align to TRBD2. Germline values: CDR1 MGHRA, CDR2 YSYEKL. V trimming: 3 bases; J trimming: 4 bases; junction bases outside the gene matches: 12. CDR3 size: 17 residues. CDR3 loop: CASSQGISGRHKYEQYF. The CDR3 DNA reads as TGCGCCAGCAGCCAGGGGATTAGCGGGAGGCACAAATACGAGCAGTACTTC.

V is TRBV25-1 and J is TRBJ2-1; 7 positions agree with TRBD1. The germline V gene has CDR1 MGHDK and CDR2 SYGVNS. This CDR3 has 14 residues. V gave up 4 bases and J gave up 6 bases; unmatched junction bases: 6. The CDR3 sequence: CASSAIDRVNEQFF. CDR3 coding DNA: TGTGCCAGCAGTGCAATCGACAGGGTCAATGAGCAGTTCTTC.

V usage is TRBV27 and J usage is TRBJ2-7; 9 nucleotides line up with TRBD2. Germline trimming cut 7 bases from V and 1 base from J; bases unmatched to any gene: 8. The CDR3 spans 15 residues. Germline V gene lookup returns CDR1 MNHEY and CDR2 SMNVEV (reference sequence). CDR3 region: CASIEGAGGSYEQYF. CDR3 coding DNA: TGTGCCAGCATCGAGGGCGCGGGAGGGTCCTACGAGCAGTACTTC.

Only one count was recorded for this clone. The chain combines TRBV11-1 with TRBJ2-7, with 9 bases aligning to TRBD1. The CDR3 is 14 amino acids. The germline V gene encodes CDR1 SGHAT and CDR2 FQDESV (reference sequence). V gave up 5 bases and J gave up 6 bases; unmatched junction bases: 8. CDR3 coding DNA: TGTGCCAGCAGCCCCCGGGACAGGGTAGGCGAGCAGTACTTC. The encoded protein is CASSPRDRVGEQYF.

J is TRBJ2-4 and V is TRBV27; D is unclear. In germline, CDR1 is MNHEY, CDR2 SMNVEV (reference sequence). Trimming pared 3 bases from V and 0 bases from J, leaving 9 bases between. This CDR3 has 15 amino acids. CDR3 DNA: TGTGCCAGCAGTTTCGGTCGTAAAGCCAAAAACATTCAGTACTTC. It translates to CASSFGRKAKNIQYF.

The chain couples TRBV10-1 to TRBJ2-5; D may be TRBD2 (5 bases). The germline CDR1 and CDR2 sequences are WNHNN and SYGVQD (reference sequence). The V and J ends lost 0 bases and 9 bases respectively, with 8 bases between them. CDR3 length: 12 residues. The DNA of the CDR3 is TGCGCCAGCAGTGAGTCGAGGGATGCCCAGTACTTC. Translated: CASSESRDAQYF.

The V and J genes are TRBV10-1 and TRBJ2-5; D remains ambiguous. The CDR3 extends over 14 amino acids. Germline CDR1 WNHNN, CDR2 SYGVQD (reference sequence). V shed 3 bases and J shed 7 bases, with 15 bases lying between them. This chain's CDR3 is CASSEHATLSTQYF. CDR3 in DNA: TGCGCCAGCAGTGAACACGCTACCTTGTCGACCCAGTACTTC.

This chain joins TRBV28 and TRBJ2-1; D is unclear. Germline CDR1 reads MDHEN; CDR2 reads SYDVKM. The CDR3 extends over 12 amino acids. The V end was cut by 5 bases, the J end by 0 bases, with 2 bases between. CDR3 residues: CASSRSYNEQFF. The CDR3 nucleotides are TGTGCCAGCAGTCGCTCCTACAATGAGCAGTTCTTC.

V and J are TRBV27 and TRBJ1-1, with 10 bases fitting TRBD1. Germline-derived CDR1 and CDR2 are MNHEY and SMNVEV (reference sequence). The CDR3 totals 13 residues. Trimming removed 8 bases from V and 3 bases from J; junction bases left unmatched: 3. The CDR3 reads CASAGTGDTEAFF. As DNA, the CDR3 is TGTGCCAGCGCCGGGACAGGGGACACTGAAGCTTTCTTT.

The chain recombines TRBV2 with TRBJ2-7, with D perhaps matching TRBD1 or TRBD2 (5 bases each). Per germline, CDR1 SNHLY and CDR2 FYNNEI. Trimming cost V 4 bases and J 2 bases, with 12 bases left between them. CDR3 length: 14 residues. CDR3 sequence reads: CASSASRDPYEQYF. CDR3 sequence (DNA): TGTGCCAGCAGTGCATCCCGGGACCCCTACGAGCAGTACTTC. The whole variable domain, remainder taken from reference TRBV2 and TRBJ2-7, is EPEVTQTPSHQVTQMGQEVILRCVPISNHLYFYWYRQILGQKVEFLVSFYNNEISEKSEIFDDQFSVERPDGSNFTLKIRSTKLEDSAMYFCASSASRDPYEQYFGPGTRLTVT.